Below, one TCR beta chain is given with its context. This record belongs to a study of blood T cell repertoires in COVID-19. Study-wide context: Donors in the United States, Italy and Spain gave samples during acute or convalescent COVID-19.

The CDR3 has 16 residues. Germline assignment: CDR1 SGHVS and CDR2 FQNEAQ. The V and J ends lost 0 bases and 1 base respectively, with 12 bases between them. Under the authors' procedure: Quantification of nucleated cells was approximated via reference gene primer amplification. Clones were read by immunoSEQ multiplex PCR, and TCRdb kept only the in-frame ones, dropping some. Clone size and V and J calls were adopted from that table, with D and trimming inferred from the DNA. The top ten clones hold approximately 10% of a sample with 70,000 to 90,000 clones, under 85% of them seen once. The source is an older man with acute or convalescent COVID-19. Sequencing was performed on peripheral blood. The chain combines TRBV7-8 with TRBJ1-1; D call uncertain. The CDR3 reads CASSLARIPGNTEAFF. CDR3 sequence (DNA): TGTGCCAGCAGCTTAGCGAGGATCCCTGGGAACACTGAAGCTTTCTTT. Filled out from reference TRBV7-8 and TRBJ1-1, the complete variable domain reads GAGVSQSPRYKVAKRGQDVALRCDPISGHVSLFWYQQALGQGPEFLTYFQNEAQLDKSGLPSDRFFAERPEGSVSTLKIQRTQQEDSAVYLCASSLARIPGNTEAFFGQGTRLTVV.